The sequence of this T cell receptor (beta chain) was determined in a study of cytomegalovirus exposure and HLA in healthy donors. Study-level findings and limits: Most of the TCR beta V segments (in an earlier analysis) were productive either about 87% or about 30% of the time. Several of the most significant clusters appeared linked to common viral pathogens, based on a later analysis.

The CDR3 loop spans 18 amino acids. CDR1 SGHAT and CDR2 FQNNGV come from the germline V gene. The junction had 15 bases not matched to a gene; V was cut back by 4 bases and J by 3 bases. Use of 60 Vbeta and 13 Jbeta primers characterized the PCR. Profiled with immunoSEQ multiplex PCR; TCRdb holds only in-frame clones, not every one. The sample shows some 160,000 clones, about three quarters of them seen only once. Details on this clone: Its matching antigen is unknown.

The genes are TRBV11-2 and TRBJ2-7, with TRBD2 matching over 10 bases. The sequence came from a woman aged 40 to 50 in good health and CMV-seropositive. Input material: PBMCs. For the CDR3, the DNA is TGTGCCAGCAGCTGGCGGTTAGCGGGGGGCCAGGAAAACTACGAGCAGTACTTC. Protein: CASSWRLAGGQENYEQYF.